Presented here are 16 T cell receptor beta chains from one specimen sequenced in a study of T cell responses to AZD1222 COVID-19 vaccine. Repertoires were generated with immunoSEQ multiplex PCR, while TCRdb's copy carries only in-frame clones and drops some. The table has 120,000 to 150,000 clones, approximately 88% seen once. This specimen consisted of peripheral blood, obtained 28 days after the second dose of the MenACWY control vaccine. These receptors were taken from an adult who received the MenACWY meningococcal vaccine as a control.

The V and J genes are TRBV6-1 and TRBJ1-3; no firm D call. In germline, CDR1 is MNHNS, CDR2 SASEGT. V was clipped by 0 bases and J by 2 bases, with 8 bases between them. The CDR3 has 15 amino acids. The chain's CDR3 is CASSEARVAGNTIYF. CDR3 coding DNA: TGTGCCAGCAGTGAAGCGAGGGTAGCTGGAAACACCATATATTTT.

The V call is TRBV6-6, the J call TRBJ2-2, with 10 nucleotides matching TRBD1. V dropped 5 bases and J dropped 4; count of bases not matched to a gene: 1. This CDR3 has 14 residues. The germline CDR1 and CDR2 sequences are MNHNY and SVGAGI (reference sequence). The CDR3 loop reads CASSRDRGTGELFF. CDR3 DNA: TGTGCCAGCAGTAGGGACAGGGGCACCGGGGAGCTGTTTTTT.

The chain recombines TRBV28 with TRBJ1-4; D is undetermined. CDR1 and CDR2 (germline): MDHEN, SYDVKM. CDR3 length: 15 amino acids. The V gene lost 2 bases and the J gene lost 7 bases, with 14 bases spanning the gap. The CDR3 sequence: CASSLTSGSGEKLFF. The DNA for the CDR3 is TGTGCCAGCAGTTTAACTTCGGGTTCCGGTGAAAAACTGTTTTTT.

The chain carries TRBV13 and TRBJ1-4; D is unresolved. This CDR3 has 15 residues. Per germline, CDR1 PRHDT and CDR2 FYEKMQ (reference sequence). V was pared by 8 bases and J by 2 bases, with 15 bases between. The CDR3 nucleotides are TGTGCCAGCCTCCGCGGCCCCCGGACTAATGAAAAACTGTTTTTT. It specifies CASLRGPRTNEKLFF.

The rearrangement uses TRBV9 and TRBJ2-7, with TRBD2 matching 7 bases. Trimming cost V 3 bases and J 6 bases; bases outside gene matches: 9. Per the germline V gene, CDR1 is SGDLS and CDR2 is YYNGEE. The CDR3 length is 14 residues. The CDR3 bases are TGTGCCAGCAGCGAGACTGGGGGGGAAGCCGAGCAGTACTTC. It translates to CASSETGGEAEQYF. The variable domain in full, with the rest retrieved from reference TRBV9 and TRBJ2-7, is DSGVTQTPKHLITATGQRVTLRCSPRSGDLSVYWYQQSLDQGLQFLIQYYNGEERAKGNILERFSAQQFPDLHSELNLSSLELGDSALYFCASSETGGEAEQYFGPGTRLTVT.

The J gene is TRBJ1-5, the V gene TRBV27; D is perhaps TRBD1 (5 bases). The germline V gene encodes CDR1 MNHEY and CDR2 SMNVEV (reference sequence). V shed 5 bases and J shed 4 bases, with 15 bases lying between them. CDR3 length: 15 residues. CDR3 sequence reads: CASSPRARANQPQHF. The CDR3 DNA reads TGTGCCAGCAGTCCCCGGGCCAGGGCGAATCAGCCCCAGCATTTT.

This sequence joins TRBV18 and TRBJ1-1; D not resolved. The CDR3 has 15 amino acids. Trimming pared 4 bases from V and 1 base from J, leaving 13 bases between. Germline V gene sequence: CDR1 KGHSH, CDR2 LQKENI. The CDR3 reads CASSLSPVKNTEAFF. CDR3 coding DNA: TGTGCCAGCTCACTTAGTCCAGTGAAGAACACTGAAGCTTTCTTT.

This sequence joins TRBV12-3 or TRBV12-4 and TRBJ1-2, with 7 bases fitting TRBD1. V was pared by 6 bases and J by 6 bases, with 7 bases of the junction left unmatched. CDR3 length equals 13 residues. DNA of the CDR3: TGTGCCAGCAGAGCAGGGACAGTGGATGGCTACACCTTC. Its protein product is CASRAGTVDGYTF.

V gene TRBV6-6 combines with J gene TRBJ2-5; the D is unclear. Trimming stripped 0 bases from V and 5 bases from J, with 7 bases between. The CDR3 totals 13 residues. Germline V gene lookup returns CDR1 MNHNY and CDR2 SVGAGI (reference sequence). In DNA, the CDR3 is TGTGCCAGCAGTTACTCGATCGGGGAGACCCAGTACTTC. Translated: CASSYSIGETQYF.

The genes are TRBV2 and TRBJ1-2; D uncertain. V dropped 2 bases and J dropped 4 bases, with 14 bases sitting between them. Germline-derived CDR1 and CDR2 are SNHLY and FYNNEI. This CDR3 has 15 residues. The CDR3, as DNA: TGTGCCAGCAGTGAATCTTCAACCGGCGGCTATGGCTACACCTTC. As protein: CASSESSTGGYGYTF.

This clone came up a few times. V is TRBV4-1 and J is TRBJ1-2; possibly TRBD1 for D (5 bases). Per the germline V gene, CDR1 is MGHRA and CDR2 is YSYEKL. This CDR3 spans 15 amino acids. V was pared by 0 bases and J by 5 bases, with 13 bases between. CDR3 sequence reads: CASSQDWGEAYGYTF. In nucleotides, the CDR3 is TGCGCCAGCAGCCAAGATTGGGGGGAGGCATATGGCTACACCTTC.

The chain recombines TRBV4-3 with TRBJ1-4, with TRBD1 as a possible D gene (6 bases). Trimming left V 3 bases short and J 0 bases short, with 20 bases between. The CDR3 length is 19 residues. The germline V gene has CDR1 LGHNA and CDR2 YSLEER. CDR3 nucleotide sequence: TGCGCCAGCAGCCAGGAACAAACAGGGACCGGAACAACTAATGAAAAACTGTTTTTT. Translating gives CASSQEQTGTGTTNEKLFF.

The V call is TRBV2, the J call TRBJ1-5, with D unclear. Germline V lookup: CDR1 SNHLY, CDR2 FYNNEI. The CDR3 runs 14 residues. Trimming took 2 bases from V and 0 from J, leaving 5 bases between them. The CDR3 loop is CASSEWTSNQPQHF. The CDR3, as DNA: TGTGCCAGCAGTGAATGGACTAGCAATCAGCCCCAGCATTTT.

On this clone: The sample carries other DNA sequences with the same CDR3. As DNA, the CDR3 is TGTGCCATCGAAGGACCAGCCAAAAACATTCAGTACTTC. Its translation: CAIEGPAKNIQYF. The V gene is TRBV6-5, the J gene TRBJ2-4, with D unclear. Germline loops: CDR1 MNHEY, CDR2 SVGAGI. V was shortened by 10 bases and J by 0 bases, with 10 bases between the two germline ends. This CDR3 is 13 amino acids long.

Remarks on this clone: Other DNA sequences in the same sample also yield this CDR3. The chain couples TRBV2 to TRBJ1-2, with D unclear. The CDR3 consists of 12 residues. Deletions cut 1 base from V and 4 bases from J, with 4 bases between. Germline V lookup: CDR1 SNHLY, CDR2 FYNNEI. The CDR3 DNA follows: TGTGCCAGCAGTGAAGGGGGCTATGGCTACACCTTC. It translates to CASSEGGYGYTF.

This rearrangement joins TRBV6-5 to TRBJ2-3; no firm D call. The CDR3 extends over 13 amino acids. The germline CDR1 and CDR2 sequences are MNHEY and SVGAGI. With 3 bases removed from V and 1 base from J, the gap between germline ends came to 5 bases. The CDR3: CASSYVGTDTQYF. The CDR3 DNA follows: TGTGCCAGCAGTTATGTCGGCACAGATACGCAGTATTTT.